Listed below are T cell receptor beta chains from one sample, sequenced in a study of T cells expressing NK-cell markers. TCRdb re-called the 5' RACE reads and shows each CDR3 protein once, DNA omitted. This sample contains about 160,000 distinct CDR3 sequences. The specimen sequenced was blood T cells: a sorted CD56 or NKG2C T cell subset, CD4+ or CD8+ T cells, or bulk PBMC T cells (not recorded which). Receptors originate from a man between 18 and 69 years old in good health. The CDR3 runs from the conserved cysteine through the conserved F or W.

j_call,v_call,cdr3_length,cdr3_aa
TRBJ2-3,TRBV9,20,CASSAERPGQGYFSTDTQYF
TRBJ2-1,TRBV20-1,12,CSAPARGDEQFF
TRBJ2-3,TRBV5-1,15,CASNEEAGSTDTQYF
TRBJ2-2,TRBV7-9,19,CASSLIYRGRMANTGELFF
TRBJ2-2,TRBV19,17,CASSIRVGWKNTGELFF
TRBJ2-5,TRBV10-2,15,CASSEGPGLGETQYF
TRBJ2-5,TRBV7-9,14,CASSLAKGRETQYF
TRBJ1-4,TRBV11-2,16,CASSLSPALSNEKLFF
TRBJ2-3,TRBV25-1,15,CASSETRWGTDTQYF
TRBJ2-7,TRBV3-1,16,CASSQVLRGTTYEQYF